These T cell receptor beta chains were read from a single sample in a study of T cells in Graves' hyperthyroidism and ophthalmopathy. TCRdb processed the multiplex PCR reads anew with MiXCR; each CDR3 protein has one entry. The profile shows 400,000 to 500,000 distinct CDR3 sequences, approximately 15% of them singletons. The specimen sequenced was blood. The origin of the receptors is a man younger than 30 with Graves' ophthalmopathy. Each CDR3 is given with its conserved first and last residue. Fields, in order: V gene, clone size, D gene, J gene, CDR3 protein, CDR3 DNA. D genes are given only for firm matches. The size entry is marked missing in some rows and otherwise reads once, few, many or a size class.

TRBV20-1	NA	TRBD1	TRBJ2-3	CSAPGQNTDTQYF	TGCAGTGCACCGGGACAGAACACAGATACGCAGTATTTT
TRBV27	NA	NA	TRBJ2-6	CASSLSPLQGKVANVLTF	TGTGCCAGCAGTTTAAGCCCCCTTCAGGGGAAGGTGGCCAACGTCCTGACTTTC
TRBV3-1	NA	NA	TRBJ2-5	CASWTPPDGYF	TGTGCCAGCTGGACACCACCTGATGGGTACTTC
TRBV24-1	many	NA	TRBJ2-5	CATSDLRSSVETQYF	TGTGCCACCAGTGATTTAAGGTCTAGCGTGGAGACCCAGTACTTC
TRBV6-1	many	NA	TRBJ1-1	CASSYARHTEAFF	TGTGCCAGCAGTTACGCGCGTCACACTGAAGCTTTCTTT
TRBV6-2/TRBV6-3	NA	TRBD2	TRBJ2-1	CASSSPGLELRNEQFF	TGTGCCAGCTCCTCCCCCGGACTAGAGTTGCGCAATGAGCAGTTCTTC
TRBV5-1	many	NA	TRBJ2-2	CASSSQLPNTGELFF	TGCGCCAGCAGCTCTCAACTCCCTAACACCGGGGAGCTGTTTTTT
TRBV27	many	NA	TRBJ1-4	CASSLSGNEKLFF	TGTGCCAGCAGTTTATCGGGGAATGAAAAACTGTTTTTT
TRBV20-1	many	NA	TRBJ1-3	CSARRGGGNTIYF	TGCAGTGCACGAAGGGGGGGTGGAAACACCATATATTTT
TRBV5-1	once	TRBD1	TRBJ2-3	CASSTATGVRRDTQYF	TGCGCCAGCAGCACAGCGACAGGGGTACGAAGGGATACGCAGTATTTT
TRBV7-2	few	TRBD1	TRBJ1-2	CASSLNRGYGYTF	TGTGCCAGCAGCTTAAACAGGGGATATGGCTACACCTTC
TRBV5-8	NA	NA	TRBJ1-2	CASSPDIRGYTF	TGTGCCAGCAGCCCGGACATTAGGGGCTACACCTTC